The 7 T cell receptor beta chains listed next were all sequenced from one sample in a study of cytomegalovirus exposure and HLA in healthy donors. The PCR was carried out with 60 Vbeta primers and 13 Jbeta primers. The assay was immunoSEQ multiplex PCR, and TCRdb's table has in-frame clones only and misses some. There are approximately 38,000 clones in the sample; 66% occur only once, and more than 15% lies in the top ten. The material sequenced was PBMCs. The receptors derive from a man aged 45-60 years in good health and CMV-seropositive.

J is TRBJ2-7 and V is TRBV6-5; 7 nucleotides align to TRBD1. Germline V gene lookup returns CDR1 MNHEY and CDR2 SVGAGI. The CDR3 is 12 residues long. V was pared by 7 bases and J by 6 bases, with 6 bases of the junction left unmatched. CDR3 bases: TGTGCCAGCAACAGGGGTGAGGGCGAGCAGTACTTC. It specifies CASNRGEGEQYF.

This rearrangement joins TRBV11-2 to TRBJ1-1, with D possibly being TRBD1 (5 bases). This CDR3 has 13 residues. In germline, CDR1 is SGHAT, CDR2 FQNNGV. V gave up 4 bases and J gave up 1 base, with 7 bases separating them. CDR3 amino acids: CASSSTGNTEAFF. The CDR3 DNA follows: TGTGCCAGCAGCTCTACAGGGAACACTGAAGCTTTCTTT.

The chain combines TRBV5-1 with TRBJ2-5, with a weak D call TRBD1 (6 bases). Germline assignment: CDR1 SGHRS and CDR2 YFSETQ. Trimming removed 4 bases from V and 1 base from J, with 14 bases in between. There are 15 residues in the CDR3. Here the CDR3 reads CASSTQTGIQETQYF. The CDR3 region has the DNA TGCGCCAGCAGCACACAGACAGGTATCCAAGAGACCCAGTACTTC.

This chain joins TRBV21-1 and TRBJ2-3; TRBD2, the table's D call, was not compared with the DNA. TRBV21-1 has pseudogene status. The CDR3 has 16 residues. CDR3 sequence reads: CASSKAGSSHTDTQYF. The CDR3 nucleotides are TGTGCCAGCAGCAAAGCAGGGTCTAGCCATACAGATACGCAGTATTTT.

The CDR3 DNA reads as TGTGCCAGCAGCTTTTCCGATCTAGCGGGGGGACCCTACGAGCAGTACTTC. Translating it yields CASSFSDLAGGPYEQYF. V gene TRBV11-2 combines with J gene TRBJ2-7, with TRBD2 matching over 11 bases. CDR1 is SGHAT, CDR2 FQNNGV, per germline. The V and J ends lost 3 bases and 2 bases, in that order; junction bases with no gene match: 9. The CDR3 totals 17 residues.

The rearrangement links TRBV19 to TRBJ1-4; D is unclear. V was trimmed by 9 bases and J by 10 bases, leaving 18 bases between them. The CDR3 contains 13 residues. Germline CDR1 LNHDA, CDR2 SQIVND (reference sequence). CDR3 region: CASQSSGSAKLFF. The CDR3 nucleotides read TGTGCCAGCCAATCATCCGGGTCCGCAAAACTGTTTTTT.

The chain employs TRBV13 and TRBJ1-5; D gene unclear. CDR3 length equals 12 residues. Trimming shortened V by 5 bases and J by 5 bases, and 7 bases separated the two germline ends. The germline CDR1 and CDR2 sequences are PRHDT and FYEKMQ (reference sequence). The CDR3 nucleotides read TGTGCCAGCAGCCGGCGGGATCAGCCCCAGCATTTT. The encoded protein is CASSRRDQPQHF.